These 18 T cell receptor beta chains came from one sample sequenced in a study of shared clonotypes between healthy human individuals. Generated by immunoSEQ multiplex PCR, the TCRdb table keeps only in-frame clones and is missing some. The table shows 1.6 million or so clones, with 95% to 97% occurring only once. The source material was naive CD4+ T cells sorted from blood. Subset noted: CD45RA+ positively selected. These receptors came from a man aged 30 to 45 in good health.

The CDR3 region has the DNA TGTGCCAGCAGCTTGGGAGGCGGTATCTCCTACGAGCAGTACTTC. This translates into CASSLGGGISYEQYF. This sequence joins TRBV5-6 and TRBJ2-7; D is ambiguous. The germline V gene has CDR1 SGHDT and CDR2 YYEEEE. The V and J ends lost 0 bases and 0 bases respectively, with 10 bases between them. CDR3 length: 15 amino acids.

V is TRBV7-2 and J is TRBJ1-5; D might be TRBD1 (5 bases). This CDR3 comprises 14 residues. The ends were cut back, 1 base at V and 6 bases at J, with 10 bases in the middle. The germline CDR1 and CDR2 sequences are SGHTA and FQGNSA. CDR3 in DNA: TGTGCCAGCAGCTTAGGGGGCGGTGGTCAGCCCCAGCATTTT. It specifies CASSLGGGGQPQHF.

In this sample, this clone turned up once. The chain has TRBV5-1 and TRBJ2-5; 9 bases are shared with TRBD1. This CDR3 is built from 16 residues. J was trimmed by 1 base and V by 2 bases; bases with no gene match: 6. The germline gives CDR1 SGHRS, CDR2 YFSETQ. The CDR3 sequence is CASSFRDRVPQETQYF. The CDR3 DNA reads as TGCGCCAGCAGCTTCAGGGACAGGGTGCCCCAAGAGACCCAGTACTTC. Full variable domain (rest looked up from reference TRBV5-1 and TRBJ2-5): KAGVTQTPRYLIKTRGQQVTLSCSPISGHRSVSWYQQTPGQGLQFLFEYFSETQRNKGNFPGRFSGRQFSNSRSEMNVSTLELGDSALYLCASSFRDRVPQETQYFGPGTRLLVL.

The chain carries TRBV7-2 and TRBJ2-7; TRBD2 matches at 10 bases. Germline CDR1 SGHTA, CDR2 FQGNSA. Germline trimming cut 2 bases from V and 1 base from J; bases unmatched to any gene: 11. This CDR3 region has 18 residues. The CDR3 region has the DNA TGTGCCAGCAGCTTAAGGTTGGTGAGCGGGAGGGATTCCTACGAGCAGTACTTC. Encoded protein: CASSLRLVSGRDSYEQYF.

This sequence joins TRBV29-1 and TRBJ1-1; D not certain. CDR1 SQVTM and CDR2 ANQGSEA come from the germline V gene. This CDR3 contains 13 residues. Trimming pared 7 bases from V and 4 bases from J, leaving 16 bases between. The CDR3 sequence: CSGRTSMSTEAFF. CDR3 sequence (DNA): TGCAGCGGACGGACGTCAATGAGCACTGAAGCTTTCTTT.

The V gene is TRBV5-1, the J gene TRBJ1-3; D possibly corresponds to TRBD1 (5 bases). V lost 1 base and J lost 2, with 10 bases in between. The CDR3 extends over 15 amino acids. Germline V gene data show CDR1 as SGHRS and CDR2 as YFSETQ. This CDR3 reads CASSLLGATGNTIYF. The CDR3 DNA follows: TGCGCCAGCAGCTTGCTAGGGGCCACTGGAAACACCATATATTTT.

The V and J genes are TRBV29-1 and TRBJ2-7; 8 bases match TRBD2. The CDR3 is 14 residues long. CDR1 and CDR2 from the germline V gene are SQVTM and ANQGSEA. The trim removed 4 bases at V and 6 bases at J, leaving 11 bases unmatched. CDR3 residues: CSVGKAGVVLEQYF. The DNA of the CDR3 is TGCAGCGTTGGAAAAGCGGGGGTCGTACTCGAGCAGTACTTC.

The CDR3 sequence is CASSKSWAEADTQYF. Written as DNA, the CDR3 is TGTGCCAGCAGCAAATCCTGGGCGGAGGCAGATACGCAGTATTTT. This chain joins TRBV21-1 and TRBJ2-3; the listed D gene, TRBD2, was not tested against the DNA. TRBV21-1 is a recognized pseudogene. The CDR3 is 15 residues long.

V gene TRBV5-1 combines with J gene TRBJ1-3; D possibly corresponds to TRBD1 (5 bases). The CDR3 totals 16 residues. Between the trimmed V and J ends, which lost 3 bases and 1 base, there was a span of 14 bases. Germline CDR1 SGHRS, CDR2 YFSETQ. CDR3 loop: CASSSGAFSSGNTIYF. The CDR3 DNA reads TGCGCCAGCAGCTCCGGGGCCTTCTCGTCTGGAAACACCATATATTTT.

The gene calls are TRBV15 and TRBJ2-7; D might be TRBD2 (5 bases). Trimming cost V 0 bases and J 6 bases, with 18 bases left between them. Per the germline V gene, CDR1 is LNHNV and CDR2 is YYDKDF (reference sequence). This CDR3 has 16 amino acids. This chain's CDR3 is CATSRDSGGPNPEQYF. CDR3 bases: TGTGCCACCAGCAGAGATTCAGGAGGACCTAATCCCGAGCAGTACTTC.

The genes are TRBV6-1 and TRBJ1-5; D unclear. The CDR3 sequence is 12 residues long. Germline loops: CDR1 MNHNS, CDR2 SASEGT. V lost 3 bases to trimming and J lost 5 bases, with 5 bases between them. Here the CDR3 DNA reads TGTGCCAGCAGTGAGTTCCATCAGCCCCAGCATTTT. This encodes CASSEFHQPQHF.

The chain has TRBV7-6 and TRBJ2-3; D may be TRBD2 (6 bases). The CDR3 is 17 amino acids. V lost 3 bases and J 1 base, leaving 17 bases between the germline ends. CDR1 SGHVS and CDR2 FNYEAQ come from the germline V gene. The CDR3 coding sequence is TGTGCCAGCAGCTTTAGTTTGCAGGCTAGCGGCACAGATACGCAGTATTTT. Its protein is CASSFSLQASGTDTQYF. Combining the CDR3 with reference TRBV7-6 and TRBJ2-3 gives the whole variable domain GAGVSQSPRYKVTKRGQDVALRCDPISGHVSLYWYRQALGQGPEFLTYFNYEAQQDKSGLPNDRFSAERPEGSISTLTIQRTEQRDSAMYRCASSFSLQASGTDTQYFGPGTRLTVL.

The rearrangement links TRBV7-3 to TRBJ2-7, with D possibly matching TRBD2 (6 bases). The CDR3 length is 15 residues. The germline gives CDR1 SGHTA, CDR2 FQGTGA. V lost 2 bases, J lost 0 bases, and 11 bases lay in between. CDR3 nucleotide sequence: TGTGCCAGCAGCTTATTCGACGGGAGCTCCTACGAGCAGTACTTC. Its translation: CASSLFDGSSYEQYF.

The chain links TRBV28 to TRBJ1-5; 7 bases are shared with TRBD1. The CDR3 has 16 amino acids. V shed 0 bases and J 2 bases; nucleotides not matched to a gene: 4. Germline CDR1 is MDHEN and CDR2 is SYDVKM. The CDR3 here is CASSLWTGMGNQPQHF. CDR3 bases: TGTGCCAGCAGTTTATGGACAGGGATGGGCAATCAGCCCCAGCATTTT.

This clone was observed a handful of times. The rearrangement links TRBV18 to TRBJ2-5; 8 bases map to TRBD1. This CDR3 has 13 amino acids. Germline CDR1 KGHSH, CDR2 LQKENI. With V trimmed by 4 bases and J by 5 bases, 3 bases remained unmatched. CDR3 DNA: TGTGCCAGCTCACTCGGGACAGGCGAGACCCAGTACTTC. Amino acid sequence: CASSLGTGETQYF.

This clone was observed a single time. The chain combines TRBV5-1 with TRBJ2-3; 9 bases are shared with TRBD1. The CDR3 contains 16 residues. Per germline, CDR1 SGHRS and CDR2 YFSETQ. V dropped 4 bases and J dropped 3; count of bases not matched to a gene: 9. In DNA, the CDR3 is TGCGCCAGCAGCCCCCCCTGGACAGGGGAGACAGATACGCAGTATTTT. Protein: CASSPPWTGETDTQYF.

The CDR3 sequence is CASTPRDRGGLGTDTQYF. The CDR3, as DNA: TGTGCCAGTACCCCCCGGGACAGGGGTGGGTTGGGCACAGATACGCAGTATTTT. The rearrangement uses TRBV19 and TRBJ2-3, with 10 bases matching TRBD1. V shed 7 bases, J shed 1 base, and the junction held 14 bases outside the gene matches. The CDR3 length is 18 residues. Germline V gene lookup returns CDR1 LNHDA and CDR2 SQIVND (reference sequence).

As concerns this clone: The sample carries other DNA sequences with the same CDR3. The genes are TRBV6-5 and TRBJ2-7; no reliable D call. The CDR3 has 15 amino acids. The V gene's germline CDR1 is MNHEY and CDR2 SVGAGI. The V end was cut by 0 bases, the J end by 0 bases, with 9 bases between. The CDR3 region has the DNA TGTGCCAGCAGTTACTCGAGAGGAAGCTCCTACGAGCAGTACTTC. This codes for CASSYSRGSSYEQYF.